One and the same sample provided the 28 T cell receptor beta chains below, sequenced in a study of blood T cells in healthy people across ages. A sample-barcoded 5' primer and a J-beta primer mix were used in a second PCR of roughly 7 to 12 cycles. Each CDR3 protein gets one entry after TCRdb re-called the 5' RACE reads with MiXCR. The repertoire holds around 1,100,000 distinct CDR3 sequences, with 30% to 40% as singletons. The sample was blood. The receptors here all came from a young man in good health.

The J gene is TRBJ2-3, the V gene TRBV6-5; D may be TRBD1 or TRBD2 (5 bases each). Trimming pared 6 bases from V and 5 bases from J, leaving 9 bases between. This CDR3 is 12 amino acids long. Germline lookup yields CDR1 MNHEY and CDR2 SVGAGI. The CDR3 coding sequence is TGTGCCAGCAGAAGGGGACGAGATACGCAGTATTTT. It encodes CASRRGRDTQYF.

The chain employs TRBV5-1 and TRBJ2-7, with D possibly being TRBD1 (6 bases). Looked up from germline, CDR1 is SGHRS and CDR2 is YFSETQ. The CDR3 spans 14 residues. The V end lost 4 bases, the J end lost 2 bases, and 13 bases lay between the germline ends. The CDR3: CASSPRTEAYEQYF. In DNA, the CDR3 is TGCGCCAGCAGCCCGCGGACAGAAGCCTACGAGCAGTACTTC.

The V call is TRBV20-1, the J call TRBJ1-5; D gene uncertain. Between the trimmed V and J ends, which lost 5 bases and 6 bases, there was a span of 14 bases. The germline V gene has CDR1 DFQATT and CDR2 SNEGSKA (reference sequence). The CDR3 is 13 residues long. CDR3 sequence (DNA): TGCAGTGCTGGGCAGGCTGAGCGTCAGCCCCAGCATTTT. As protein: CSAGQAERQPQHF.

The V and J genes are TRBV4-3 and TRBJ1-1, with 8 bases lining up with TRBD1. This CDR3 spans 15 amino acids. Germline CDR1 is LGHNA and CDR2 is YSLEER. Germline trimming cut 5 bases from V and 2 bases from J; bases unmatched to any gene: 7. The DNA of the CDR3 is TGCGCCAGCAGCGAACCGGGACAGGTCAACACTGAAGCTTTCTTT. Its protein is CASSEPGQVNTEAFF.

V and J are TRBV5-6 and TRBJ2-2; D remains unclear. Germline assignment: CDR1 SGHDT and CDR2 YYEEEE. CDR3 length: 14 amino acids. V was pared by 4 bases and J by 0 bases, with 7 bases between. The CDR3: CASSTLTNTGELFF. In DNA form, the CDR3 reads TGTGCCAGCAGCACCCTCACGAACACCGGGGAGCTGTTTTTT.

Note on this clonotype: This clone may be a read error of a much larger clone one base away. The chain uses TRBV4-2 and TRBJ1-5; no clear D. The CDR3 is 15 residues long. Between the trimmed V and J ends, which lost 6 bases and 0 bases, there was a span of 12 bases. In germline, CDR1 is LGHNA, CDR2 YNFKEQ. The chain's CDR3 is CASRPEVYSNQPQHF. The CDR3, as DNA: TGTGCCAGCAGACCAGAGGTATATAGCAATCAGCCCCAGCATTTT.

This chain links TRBV5-8 with TRBJ2-4; tentatively, D is TRBD2 (5 bases). CDR1 SGHTS and CDR2 YDEGEE come from the germline V gene. Trimming cost V 6 bases and J 2 bases, with 12 bases left between them. This CDR3 contains 14 residues. CDR3 loop: CASTAGETKNIQYF. The CDR3 nucleotides are TGTGCCAGCACCGCGGGCGAAACCAAAAACATTCAGTACTTC.

This clonotype was seen a few times. The CDR3 here is CASSLSSGGGQETQYF. CDR3 coding DNA: TGTGCCAGCAGTTTATCTAGCGGGGGGGGCCAAGAGACCCAGTACTTC. The chain employs TRBV27 and TRBJ2-5; 11 bases are a match to TRBD2. The V gene end was trimmed by 0 bases and the J gene end by 1 base; junction bases not matched to a gene: 1. This CDR3 region has 16 residues. Germline CDR1 is MNHEY and CDR2 is SMNVEV (reference sequence).

The chain carries TRBV27 and TRBJ2-5; D gene uncertain. The CDR3 contains 13 residues. The V end was cut by 6 bases, the J end by 1 base, with 9 bases between. The germline gives CDR1 MNHEY, CDR2 SMNVEV (reference sequence). The chain's CDR3 is CASSPNFQETQYF. CDR3 nucleotide sequence: TGTGCCAGCAGCCCCAACTTCCAAGAGACCCAGTACTTC.

This clonotype was counted between two and nine times. This chain links TRBV3-1 with TRBJ2-1, with D unclear. V was shortened by 2 bases and J by 11 bases, with 10 bases between the two germline ends. CDR1 and CDR2 from the germline V gene are LGHDT and YNNKEL (reference sequence). The CDR3 loop spans 12 amino acids. CDR3 bases: TGTGCCAGCAGCCAACCTAGGGAAAAGCAGTTCTTC. Residues: CASSQPREKQFF.

The V and J genes are TRBV9 and TRBJ2-6, with unresolved D. Trimming shortened V by 4 bases and J by 2 bases, and 10 bases separated the two germline ends. CDR3 length equals 15 residues. The germline gives CDR1 SGDLS, CDR2 YYNGEE. This chain's CDR3 is CASSIGTTGANVLTF. The CDR3 nucleotides read TGTGCCAGCAGCATCGGAACAACTGGGGCCAACGTCCTGACTTTC.

The J gene is TRBJ2-1, the V gene TRBV12-3 or TRBV12-4; D gene ambiguous. Trimming stripped 4 bases from V and 10 bases from J, with 14 bases between. This CDR3 spans 13 amino acids. CDR3 bases: TGTGCCAGCAGTTCGGCCGGGTCGAGCGAGCAGTTCTTC. Its protein product is CASSSAGSSEQFF.

V and J are TRBV20-1 and TRBJ2-3; TRBD2 agrees at 15 bases. From germline, CDR1 is DFQATT and CDR2 SNEGSKA (reference sequence). The CDR3 is 15 amino acids. The ends lost 7 bases at V and 1 base at J; junction bases unmatched: 3. CDR3 protein: CSGTSGGAGTDTQYF. The CDR3 region has the DNA TGCAGTGGGACTAGCGGGGGGGCTGGCACAGATACGCAGTATTTT.

This clonotype was seen repeatedly, ten times or more. The gene calls are TRBV12-3 or TRBV12-4 and TRBJ1-2; unclear D gene. Trimming stripped 6 bases from V and 2 bases from J, with 7 bases between. The CDR3 has 12 amino acids. The CDR3 nucleotides are TGTGCCAGCAGAGGGATCAACTATGGCTACACCTTC. This codes for CASRGINYGYTF.

This clonotype showed up just a few times. CDR3 in amino acids: CSVVDLRGASQETQYF. The CDR3 DNA reads TGCAGCGTCGTGGACTTGCGGGGGGCCTCACAAGAGACCCAGTACTTC. The chain links TRBV29-1 to TRBJ2-5; 8 nucleotides align to TRBD2. V shed 6 bases and J 2 bases; nucleotides not matched to a gene: 14. This CDR3 is 16 amino acids long. Germline lookup yields CDR1 SQVTM and CDR2 ANQGSEA.

The chain uses TRBV20-1 and TRBJ1-6, with D uncertain. The CDR3 runs to 13 residues. V lost 5 bases, J lost 9 bases, and 14 bases lay in between. Germline V CDR1 and CDR2: DFQATT, SNEGSKA (reference sequence). CDR3 coding DNA: TGCAGTGCTCGAACCGGGCCCCCTTCACCCCTCCACTTT. Its protein is CSARTGPPSPLHF.

The table lists this clonotype with a few counts. The chain uses TRBV20-1 and TRBJ2-3; D not resolved. This CDR3 contains 14 residues. Germline lookup yields CDR1 DFQATT and CDR2 SNEGSKA (reference sequence). The V end was cut by 2 bases, the J end by 1 base, with 10 bases between. DNA of the CDR3: TGCAGTGCTAGACACGTGTGGGGCACAGATACGCAGTATTTT. This gives the protein CSARHVWGTDTQYF.

This clonotype was detected a few times. This chain joins TRBV11-2 and TRBJ2-1, with D perhaps TRBD2 (5 bases). V was cut by 3 bases and J by 5 bases, with 8 bases left in between. Germline loops: CDR1 SGHAT, CDR2 FQNNGV. The CDR3 loop spans 13 amino acids. This chain's CDR3 is CASSFGGHNEQFF. CDR3 nucleotide sequence: TGTGCCAGCAGCTTTGGCGGGCACAATGAGCAGTTCTTC.

The V and J genes are TRBV9 and TRBJ2-3; 9 bases agree with TRBD2. Unmatched junction bases numbered 9, after V lost 2 bases and J lost 2 bases. CDR1 SGDLS and CDR2 YYNGEE come from the germline V gene. The CDR3 is made up of 17 amino acids. Here the CDR3 reads CASSVPETSGYTDTQYF. The CDR3 DNA is TGTGCCAGCAGCGTCCCTGAGACTAGCGGTTACACAGATACGCAGTATTTT.

This chain links TRBV20-1 with TRBJ1-2; 8 bases are a match to TRBD1. V gave up 5 bases and J gave up 5 bases; unmatched junction bases: 13. Germline assignment: CDR1 DFQATT and CDR2 SNEGSKA (reference sequence). There are 15 residues in the CDR3. The CDR3: CSAPNWDRWSYGYTF. CDR3 sequence (DNA): TGCAGTGCTCCTAACTGGGACAGGTGGAGTTATGGCTACACCTTC.

V is TRBV10-3 and J is TRBJ1-2; D ambiguous. This CDR3 spans 13 amino acids. Trimming left V 3 bases short and J 2 bases short, with 7 bases between. Germline V gives CDR1 ENHRY, CDR2 SYGVKD. The CDR3 sequence is CAISDPQNYGYTF. DNA of the CDR3: TGTGCCATCAGTGACCCACAGAACTATGGCTACACCTTC.

The chain joins TRBV4-1 to TRBJ2-6, with 7 bases identical to TRBD1. CDR1 and CDR2 (germline): MGHRA, YSYEKL. Trimming took 0 bases from V and 1 from J; bases not matched to a gene: 15. This CDR3 spans 21 amino acids. The CDR3 loop reads CASSQDLTGKDWSSGANVLTF. CDR3 nucleotide sequence: TGCGCCAGCAGCCAAGACCTGACAGGGAAGGACTGGAGTTCTGGGGCCAACGTCCTGACTTTC.

Regarding this clonotype: This may be a read error, as it is one base from a much larger clone. The gene calls are TRBV4-3 and TRBJ2-7, with D possibly matching TRBD2 (5 bases). This CDR3 is built from 16 residues. Per the germline V gene, CDR1 is LGHNA and CDR2 is YSLEER. Trimming pared 0 bases from V and 2 bases from J, leaving 14 bases between. The DNA for the CDR3 is TGCGCCAGCAGCCAAGATCTGGAAGCTAGCCCCTACGAGCAGTACTTC. Encoded protein: CASSQDLEASPYEQYF.

This sequence joins TRBV6-2 or TRBV6-3 and TRBJ2-3; D perhaps matches TRBD2 (5 bases). V was clipped by 6 bases and J by 4 bases, with 14 bases between them. Germline V lookup: CDR1 MNHEY, CDR2 SVGEGT. The CDR3 sequence is 14 residues long. Here the CDR3 reads CASSANGVSDTQYF. The DNA of the CDR3 is TGTGCCAGCAGCGCCAACGGGGTTTCAGATACGCAGTATTTT.

The V call is TRBV20-1, the J call TRBJ2-3, with TRBD1 identical over 9 bases. Unmatched junction bases numbered 12, after V lost 5 bases and J lost 3 bases. Per germline, CDR1 DFQATT and CDR2 SNEGSKA (reference sequence). The CDR3 totals 16 residues. The CDR3 protein is CSAPQRTGGATDTQYF. As DNA, the CDR3 is TGCAGTGCTCCACAACGTACAGGGGGCGCTACAGATACGCAGTATTTT.

The sample holds a few counts of this clonotype. The rearrangement joins TRBV20-1 to TRBJ2-5; D assignment may be TRBD1 or TRBD2 (5 bases each). This CDR3 region has 14 residues. V lost 5 bases and J lost 11, with 24 bases in between. In germline, CDR1 is DFQATT, CDR2 SNEGSKA (reference sequence). The CDR3, as DNA: TGCAGTGCTGGCCCCGGGACGTCCGGTAGTGAGCAGTACTTC. It encodes CSAGPGTSGSEQYF.

This clonotype appeared once. The rearrangement joins TRBV7-3 to TRBJ2-4, with 9 bases aligning to TRBD1. The DNA end is more similar to TRBJ2-5, so the J call may be wrong. The germline V gene encodes CDR1 SGHTA and CDR2 FQGTGA. The CDR3 extends over 13 amino acids. For the CDR3, the DNA is TGTGCCAGCAGCTCGAACAGGGGGCAGACCCAGTACTTC. Its translation is CASSSNRGQTQYF.

V gene TRBV29-1 combines with J gene TRBJ1-1; D not resolved. This CDR3 is 13 amino acids long. V lost 4 bases to trimming and J lost 4 bases, with 13 bases between them. From germline, CDR1 is SQVTM and CDR2 ANQGSEA. As DNA, the CDR3 is TGCAGCGTTGCGAGGCAGGATCGCACTGAAGCTTTCTTT. Its translation: CSVARQDRTEAFF.